This T cell receptor (beta chain) was identified in a study of CD8+ T cells in alopecia areata. Sequencing templates came from extracted RNA that was reverse transcribed into cDNA. Clones were sequenced by immunoSEQ multiplex PCR, and TCRdb holds only the in-frame ones, with some missing. The profile covers about 210,000 clones, with 40% to 55% appearing a single time and approximately 2.4% taken by the ten largest. Study-level results: Scalp samples also yield sequences from resident alphabeta T cells of normal skin. Affected scalp, especially in alopecia totalis/universalis, had a higher clonality than normal scalp did. With one nonresponder, baseline CD8+ expansion's link to response remains uncertain. Persistence in scalp and blood during tofacitinib was observed for many expanded lesional clones.

Treatment given: oral pan-JAK inhibitor, 5-10 mg twice daily. V was pared by 5 bases and J by 5 bases, with 18 bases between. Germline V lookup: CDR1 SGHVS, CDR2 FNYEAQ. This CDR3 has 15 amino acids. This clone has just a few counts. What it binds is unknown. The sequence came from a human donor with alopecia areata. This chain uses TRBV7-6 with TRBJ2-5, with D tentatively TRBD1 (6 bases). The material sequenced was CD4+ T cells sorted from blood, taken at approximately week 39, from a patient treated with tofacitinib. In nucleotides, the CDR3 is TGTGCCAGCAGCGAGACAGGCGAACCGTGGGAGACCCAGTACTTC. Its protein is CASSETGEPWETQYF.